Reported below is one T cell receptor (beta chain). This sample was included in a study of control samples from healthy donors and cancer patients. The CDR3 sequence is 15 residues long. Trimming at V came to 4 bases and at J to 3 bases, leaving 5 bases not matched to a gene. Germline V gives CDR1 SGHRS, CDR2 YFSETQ. Some clones are missing from TCRdb's copy, which holds only in-frame ones; the method was immunoSEQ multiplex PCR. The sample lists roughly 130,000 clones, over 75% seen once, with roughly 2.5% in the top ten. V gene TRBV5-1 combines with J gene TRBJ2-2; TRBD2 aligns across 8 bases. The sample was blood. The source is a man younger than 35 in good health. As DNA, the CDR3 is TGCGCCAGCAGCCCAGGACTAGCTTACACCGGGGAGCTGTTTTTT. Its translation: CASSPGLAYTGELFF.